This T cell receptor beta chain stems from a study of blood T cell repertoires in COVID-19. In the study overall: The analysed material was cDNA or gDNA that came from T cells, B-cell-depleted T cells, or PBMCs.

Study processing details: The assay estimated nucleated cells by amplifying reference gene primers. Profiled with immunoSEQ multiplex PCR; TCRdb holds only in-frame clones, not every one. From that table come the V and J calls and clone size; the DNA was used to work out D and trimming. The repertoire holds roughly 180,000 clones, with about 83% as singletons. Germline V gene lookup returns CDR1 MNHEY and CDR2 SVGAGI. The CDR3 contains 14 residues. After removal of 4 bases from V and 5 bases from J, the junction contained 5 bases not matched to a gene. Material for sequencing was peripheral blood. The V call is TRBV6-5, the J call TRBJ2-1; TRBD2 aligns across 7 bases. The origin of this receptor is a man aged 35 to 55 who had recovered from COVID-19. The CDR3 loop reads CASSSWDYNNEQFF. CDR3 nucleotides: TGTGCCAGCAGTTCCTGGGACTACAACAATGAGCAGTTCTTC.